Below are 31 T cell receptor beta chains sequenced from a single sample in a study of identifying expanded T cells in peripheral blood. TCRdb's table, derived via immunoSEQ multiplex PCR, lists solely in-frame clones and lacks some. The sample holds 75,000 to 90,000 clones; around nine tenths are singletons and the top ten take roughly 7%. The specimen sequenced was blood. All receptors derive from a person aged 18 to 70 in good health.

The chain's CDR3 is CASSLGPGTTEAFF. CDR3 sequence (DNA): TGCGCCAGCAGTCTGGGGCCCGGGACGACTGAAGCTTTCTTT. The genes are TRBV10-1 and TRBJ1-1; a weak D match, TRBD1 (5 bases). V shed 5 bases and J shed 5 bases, with 15 bases lying between them. The CDR3 extends over 14 amino acids. Per germline, CDR1 WNHNN and CDR2 SYGVQD (reference sequence).

The V gene is TRBV6-1, the J gene TRBJ1-3; D unclear. Germline V CDR1 and CDR2: MNHNS, SASEGT. V lost 5 bases and J 0 bases, leaving 8 bases between the germline ends. The CDR3 loop spans 14 amino acids. CDR3: CASSQSISGNTIYF. In DNA form, the CDR3 reads TGTGCCAGCAGTCAATCAATCTCTGGAAACACCATATATTTT.

This clone was recorded once. The chain joins TRBV2 to TRBJ2-1, with 8 bases fitting TRBD1. Trimming removed 6 bases from V and 0 bases from J; junction bases left unmatched: 7. Per germline, CDR1 SNHLY and CDR2 FYNNEI. The CDR3 runs 16 residues. DNA for the CDR3: TGTGCCAGCAGCGGAACAGGGGGAAGCTCCTACAATGAGCAGTTCTTC. The encoded protein is CASSGTGGSSYNEQFF.

The chain links TRBV15 to TRBJ1-1; D unresolved. Germline assignment: CDR1 LNHNV and CDR2 YYDKDF (reference sequence). The CDR3 length is 14 residues. Trimming shortened V by 1 base and J by 1 base, and 7 bases separated the two germline ends. The CDR3: CATSRGGKNTEAFF. In nucleotides, the CDR3 is TGTGCCACCAGCAGAGGTGGCAAGAACACTGAAGCTTTCTTT.

This chain links TRBV29-1 with TRBJ1-5, with 7 bases fitting TRBD1. J lost 4 bases, V lost 6 bases, and 6 bases had no gene match. CDR3 size: 13 residues. CDR1 is SQVTM, CDR2 ANQGSEA, per germline. CDR3 residues: CSVGGTENQPQHF. In DNA, the CDR3 is TGCAGCGTAGGGGGGACAGAGAATCAGCCCCAGCATTTT.

The J gene is TRBJ2-3, the V gene TRBV5-4; TRBD2 agrees at 9 bases. CDR1 is SGHNT, CDR2 YYREEE, per germline (reference sequence). V shed 0 bases, J shed 2 bases, and the junction held 4 bases outside the gene matches. The CDR3 loop spans 16 amino acids. The CDR3 DNA sequence: TGTGCCAGCAGCTTGGGGCCTAGCGGGGCCACAGATACGCAGTATTTT. It specifies CASSLGPSGATDTQYF.

The chain carries TRBV4-1 and TRBJ2-7; a weak D match, TRBD1 (6 bases). This CDR3 comprises 14 residues. Trimming removed 6 bases from V and 0 bases from J, with 12 bases in between. Germline V gene lookup returns CDR1 MGHRA and CDR2 YSYEKL. Written as DNA, the CDR3 is TGCGCCAGCAGAGTGGACAGCGCCTCCTACGAGCAGTACTTC. As protein: CASRVDSASYEQYF.

The rearrangement links TRBV30 to TRBJ2-1; D possibly matches TRBD1 or TRBD2 (5 bases each). The CDR3 is 13 amino acids. Germline loops: CDR1 GTSNPN, CDR2 SVGIG (reference sequence). The V gene lost 6 bases and the J gene lost 5 bases, with 14 bases spanning the gap. The CDR3 protein is CACVPGTDNEQFF. CDR3 nucleotide sequence: TGTGCCTGCGTACCCGGGACCGACAATGAGCAGTTCTTC.

This chain links TRBV5-1 with TRBJ2-3; TRBD1 matches at 7 bases. CDR1 is SGHRS, CDR2 YFSETQ, per germline. V gave up 3 bases and J gave up 2 bases; unmatched junction bases: 3. This CDR3 region has 14 residues. CDR3 sequence (DNA): TGCGCCAGCAGCTCCGGGACAGTCACAGATACGCAGTATTTT. Translated: CASSSGTVTDTQYF.

The chain links TRBV10-2 to TRBJ1-1; TRBD1 might be the D (5 bases). Germline V lookup: CDR1 WSHSY, CDR2 SAAADI. The CDR3 sequence is 12 residues long. The CDR3: CAAGRTNTEAFF. CDR3 in DNA: TGCGCGGCGGGGCGGACGAACACTGAAGCTTTCTTT.

This clone was seen only once. V gene TRBV18 combines with J gene TRBJ2-1; possibly TRBD1 for D (6 bases). CDR3 length: 14 residues. Trimming took off 6 bases at V and 4 bases at J, with 13 bases between the two ends. CDR1 is KGHSH, CDR2 LQKENI, per germline. This CDR3 is CASSSRQDYNEQFF. CDR3 nucleotide sequence: TGTGCCAGCTCCTCGAGACAGGATTACAATGAGCAGTTCTTC.

The rearrangement joins TRBV7-9 to TRBJ1-1; TRBD1 matches at 7 bases. V shed 1 base, J shed 4 bases, and the junction held 9 bases outside the gene matches. The CDR3 consists of 16 residues. In germline, CDR1 is SEHNR, CDR2 FQNEAQ (reference sequence). The CDR3 spells CASSLETGRRGTEAFF. The DNA for the CDR3 is TGTGCCAGCAGCTTAGAGACAGGGCGGAGGGGCACTGAAGCTTTCTTT.

The chain carries TRBV10-3 and TRBJ2-5, with a weak D call TRBD2 (6 bases). The CDR3 loop spans 13 amino acids. V shed 5 bases and J shed 2 bases, with 9 bases lying between them. CDR1 is ENHRY, CDR2 SYGVKD, per germline. CDR3 DNA sequence: TGTGCCATCAGTCGGGACTTTCAAGAGACCCAGTACTTC. It specifies CAISRDFQETQYF.

The rearrangement uses TRBV5-8 and TRBJ2-2, with D perhaps TRBD1 (6 bases). Trimming pared 1 base from V and 3 bases from J, leaving 10 bases between. The CDR3 runs 15 residues. In germline, CDR1 is SGHTS, CDR2 YDEGEE. CDR3 nucleotides: TGTGCCAGCAGCTTGCAGGGGATTGACACCGGGGAGCTGTTTTTT. Amino acid sequence: CASSLQGIDTGELFF.

CDR3 sequence reads: CASFRETEAFF. The DNA for the CDR3 is TGTGCCAGTTTTCGGGAAACTGAAGCTTTCTTT. The rearrangement joins TRBV6-5 to TRBJ1-1; D is unresolved. V shed 9 bases and J shed 5 bases, with 10 bases lying between them. The CDR3 has 11 amino acids. Germline V gene data show CDR1 as MNHEY and CDR2 as SVGAGI.

DNA of the CDR3: TGTGCCAGCAGCTTTGATGAATCCTACGAGCAGTACTTC. Its translation is CASSFDESYEQYF. The genes are TRBV7-9 and TRBJ2-7; D call uncertain. The V gene lost 3 bases and the J gene lost 1 base, with 7 bases spanning the gap. There are 13 residues in the CDR3. Germline lookup yields CDR1 SEHNR and CDR2 FQNEAQ (reference sequence).

The chain carries TRBV11-3 and TRBJ2-7; 7 nucleotides line up with TRBD1. The V and J ends lost 1 base and 3 bases, in that order; junction bases with no gene match: 12. This CDR3 is 17 amino acids long. CDR1 and CDR2 (germline): SGHNT, YENEEA. CDR3 loop: CASSLVDRKTVDYEQYF. The CDR3 DNA sequence: TGTGCCAGCAGCTTAGTGGACAGGAAGACAGTGGACTACGAGCAGTACTTC.

The V and J genes are TRBV5-1 and TRBJ2-2; 10 bases align to TRBD1. CDR1 and CDR2 (germline): SGHRS, YFSETQ. The CDR3 spans 16 residues. Germline trimming cut 2 bases from V and 1 base from J; bases unmatched to any gene: 2. Written as DNA, the CDR3 is TGCGCCAGCAGCTTTGGGGACAGGGGGAACACCGGGGAGCTGTTTTTT. It codes for CASSFGDRGNTGELFF.

The J gene is TRBJ2-3, the V gene TRBV10-1, with 8 bases identical to TRBD2. Looked up from germline, CDR1 is WNHNN and CDR2 is SYGVQD (reference sequence). This CDR3 contains 15 residues. After removal of 1 base from V and 6 bases from J, the junction contained 6 bases not matched to a gene. The CDR3 nucleotides are TGCGCCAGCAGTGAGTGGCGGGGGGCCGGGGATACGCAGTATTTT. Its translation: CASSEWRGAGDTQYF.

V usage is TRBV29-1 and J usage is TRBJ1-2; D perhaps matches TRBD1 (5 bases). Germline loops: CDR1 SQVTM, CDR2 ANQGSEA. This CDR3 has 13 residues. V gave up 7 bases and J gave up 0 bases, with 12 bases separating them. CDR3 DNA: TGCAGCGCTCCCGGGGGAGCTAACTATGGCTACACCTTC. It translates to CSAPGGANYGYTF.

The chain couples TRBV14 to TRBJ2-1, with TRBD2 matching 14 bases. The junction had 9 bases not matched to a gene; V was cut back by 1 base and J by 10 bases. The CDR3 covers 17 residues. Germline V gene data show CDR1 as SGHDN and CDR2 as FVKESK. CDR3 nucleotides: TGTGCCAGCAGCCAAGGAAAGACTAGCGGGGGGGCGGACGAGCAGTTCTTC. Translation gives CASSQGKTSGGADEQFF.

This chain joins TRBV11-3 and TRBJ2-1, with D perhaps TRBD1 (5 bases). V lost 0 bases to trimming and J lost 10 bases, with 13 bases between them. CDR1 SGHNT and CDR2 YENEEA come from the germline V gene. This CDR3 has 14 residues. CDR3 in amino acids: CASSLEVGLGEQFF. The CDR3, as DNA: TGTGCCAGCAGCTTAGAGGTGGGGCTGGGAGAGCAGTTCTTC.

The V gene is TRBV19, the J gene TRBJ2-7; 10 nucleotides match TRBD1. This CDR3 comprises 15 residues. V shed 5 bases, J shed 4 bases, and the junction held 8 bases outside the gene matches. The germline CDR1 and CDR2 sequences are LNHDA and SQIVND (reference sequence). This CDR3 is CASSAPGTGEYEQYF. The CDR3 nucleotides read TGTGCCAGTAGTGCCCCCGGGACAGGGGAATACGAGCAGTACTTC.

The chain recombines TRBV29-1 with TRBJ2-4, with D perhaps TRBD1 or TRBD2 (5 bases each). V lost 3 bases to trimming and J lost 5 bases, with 11 bases between them. The CDR3 extends over 13 amino acids. Germline CDR1 reads SQVTM; CDR2 reads ANQGSEA. The CDR3 DNA is TGCAGCGTTGAGGGGGAATCGGAAAACATTCAGTACTTC. Protein product: CSVEGESENIQYF.

This clone was detected only once. This sequence joins TRBV13 and TRBJ1-6; D perhaps matches TRBD1 (5 bases). CDR1 is PRHDT, CDR2 FYEKMQ, per germline (reference sequence). V was shortened by 4 bases and J by 6 bases, with 19 bases between the two germline ends. The CDR3 contains 17 residues. The CDR3 DNA follows: TGTGCCAGCAGCTCCGGTCCCGACAGCAGCAGTAATTCACCCCTCCACTTT. Its translation: CASSSGPDSSSNSPLHF.

The chain recombines TRBV5-1 with TRBJ2-2; TRBD2 matches at 8 bases. The trim removed 0 bases at V and 0 bases at J, leaving 10 bases unmatched. CDR3 length equals 19 residues. Per the germline V gene, CDR1 is SGHRS and CDR2 is YFSETQ. The CDR3 sequence is CASSLVYTPGLANTGELFF. The DNA of the CDR3 is TGCGCCAGCAGCTTGGTCTACACCCCGGGACTAGCGAACACCGGGGAGCTGTTTTTT. The whole variable domain, remainder taken from reference TRBV5-1 and TRBJ2-2, is KAGVTQTPRYLIKTRGQQVTLSCSPISGHRSVSWYQQTPGQGLQFLFEYFSETQRNKGNFPGRFSGRQFSNSRSEMNVSTLELGDSALYLCASSLVYTPGLANTGELFFGEGSRLTVL.

V is TRBV5-6 and J is TRBJ2-1; D not resolved. Looked up from germline, CDR1 is SGHDT and CDR2 is YYEEEE. This CDR3 has 16 amino acids. Trimming removed 4 bases from V and 2 bases from J, with 16 bases in between. The CDR3 region has the DNA TGTGCCAGCAGCAAAGCAGGTCCTGCCGCCTACAATGAGCAGTTCTTC. It yields the protein CASSKAGPAAYNEQFF. Supplemented by reference TRBV5-6 and TRBJ2-1, the full variable domain reads DAGVTQSPTHLIKTRGQQVTLRCSPKSGHDTVSWYQQALGQGPQFIFQYYEEEERQRGNFPDRFSGHQFPNYSSELNVNALLLGDSALYLCASSKAGPAAYNEQFFGPGTRLTVL.

This sequence joins TRBV7-2 and TRBJ2-3; TRBD2 aligns across 12 bases. The trim removed 0 bases at V and 2 bases at J, leaving 3 bases unmatched. Germline CDR1 SGHTA, CDR2 FQGNSA. The CDR3 extends over 17 amino acids. The CDR3 spells CASSLAGTSGYTDTQYF. The CDR3 DNA reads TGTGCCAGCAGCTTAGCCGGGACTAGCGGGTACACAGATACGCAGTATTTT.

This sequence joins TRBV7-9 and TRBJ2-7; D is unclear. Between the trimmed V and J ends, which lost 5 bases and 3 bases, there was a span of 8 bases. This CDR3 spans 12 amino acids. In germline, CDR1 is SEHNR, CDR2 FQNEAQ (reference sequence). The CDR3 DNA is TGTGCCAGCAGCCAGTTCGGCTACGAGCAGTACTTC. Its protein product is CASSQFGYEQYF.

The chain combines TRBV19 with TRBJ1-2; no clear D. V was trimmed by 5 bases and J by 0 bases, leaving 16 bases between them. There are 16 residues in the CDR3. The germline gives CDR1 LNHDA, CDR2 SQIVND (reference sequence). CDR3 sequence reads: CASSWAPGGANYGYTF. The CDR3, as DNA: TGTGCCAGTAGTTGGGCACCGGGAGGAGCTAACTATGGCTACACCTTC.

This clone appeared once. The V and J genes are TRBV14 and TRBJ1-2; D is unclear. Germline V gene data show CDR1 as SGHDN and CDR2 as FVKESK. This CDR3 region has 20 residues. The germline V and J ends were trimmed by 2 bases and 4 bases, with 29 bases remaining between them. The CDR3 DNA reads TGTGCCAGCAGCCAAAGAAGGATCGTTTCCGGGAGGCACCCCGGCTATGGCTACACCTTC. It is translated as CASSQRRIVSGRHPGYGYTF.